The 20 T cell receptor beta chains in this list originate from one sample, sequenced in a study of T cells in Graves' hyperthyroidism and ophthalmopathy (dated by TCRdb to between 2017 and 2020). The library relied on multiplex PCR. Reads for this sample came from an Illumina HiSeq 2000. TCR beta CDR3 regions were amplified from RNA transcripts. The TCR CDR3 was subjected to a first round of RT-PCR using the HTBI primer set and the Qiagen OneStep RT-PCR kit. TCRdb passed the public sequencing reads through fastp at Q25 and MiXCR, retaining productive beta sequences. Every distinct CDR3 protein forms one entry, paired with its most common genes and DNA. The sample includes 640,000 or so distinct CDR3 sequences, with 13% to 15% observed a single time. The ten largest clones take up 7% to 9% of the sample. The sequencing sample was made of blood. The source is a woman under 30 with Graves' ophthalmopathy.

As to this clonotype: This may be a read error: a much more frequent sequence differs by one nucleotide. The chain recombines TRBV3-1 with TRBJ2-7, with TRBD1 matching 7 bases. Germline CDR1 LGHDT, CDR2 YNNKEL (reference sequence). The CDR3 loop spans 15 amino acids. Trimming removed 1 base from V and 3 bases from J; junction bases left unmatched: 6. The CDR3: CASSQGPGQFYEQYF. As DNA, the CDR3 is TGTGCCAGCAGCCAAGGGCCGGGACAGTTCTACGAGCAGTACTTC.

This clonotype was counted ten times or more. The chain is built from TRBV6-1 and TRBJ2-3, with D perhaps TRBD2 (5 bases). Trimming stripped 6 bases from V and 6 bases from J, with 13 bases between. CDR1 and CDR2 (germline): MNHNS, SASEGT. The CDR3 covers 13 residues. CDR3: CASRTTPGDTQYF. The CDR3 DNA follows: TGTGCCAGCAGGACTACACCAGGCGATACGCAGTATTTT.

This clonotype has just a few counts. V and J are TRBV28 and TRBJ2-5; 7 bases are shared with TRBD1. This CDR3 comprises 14 residues. Germline trimming cut 5 bases from V and 7 bases from J; bases unmatched to any gene: 10. Germline V lookup: CDR1 MDHEN, CDR2 SYDVKM. CDR3 protein: CASSLPGPGGTQYF. As DNA, the CDR3 is TGTGCCAGCAGTCTGCCGGGACCAGGGGGGACCCAGTACTTC.

This clonotype appeared many times. This sequence joins TRBV28 and TRBJ2-5; 8 positions agree with TRBD2. In germline, CDR1 is MDHEN, CDR2 SYDVKM. With 6 bases clipped from V and 1 base from J, the junction kept 7 bases outside the gene matches. This CDR3 region has 15 residues. CDR3 in DNA: TGTGCCAGCAGCCCCGGGGGGGGGGCCCAAGAGACCCAGTACTTC. Protein sequence: CASSPGGGAQETQYF.

This chain links TRBV7-9 with TRBJ2-1; 13 nucleotides align to TRBD2. This CDR3 comprises 17 residues. V lost 5 bases, J lost 7 bases, and 11 bases stayed unmatched. Germline V CDR1 and CDR2: SEHNR, FQNEAQ (reference sequence). CDR3 in amino acids: CASSPLPGLAGRNEQFF. In DNA, the CDR3 is TGTGCCAGCAGCCCCCTACCGGGACTAGCGGGAAGGAATGAGCAGTTCTTC.

This clonotype has just a few counts. The chain joins TRBV9 to TRBJ2-1; the D gene is possibly TRBD2 (6 bases). The germline V and J ends were trimmed by 0 bases and 10 bases, with 17 bases remaining between them. This CDR3 spans 15 amino acids. In germline, CDR1 is SGDLS, CDR2 YYNGEE. In DNA form, the CDR3 reads TGTGCCAGCAGCGTAGAGGGACTGCCTGGGGCGGAGCAGTTCTTC. Amino acid sequence: CASSVEGLPGAEQFF.

This rearrangement joins TRBV19 to TRBJ2-1; TRBD2 agrees at 9 bases. The germline V gene encodes CDR1 LNHDA and CDR2 SQIVND (reference sequence). The CDR3 consists of 19 residues. J gave up 4 bases and V 3 bases, and 16 bases lay outside the gene matches. CDR3 sequence: CASSIRAGWLAGIYNEQFF. Written as DNA, the CDR3 is TGTGCCAGTAGTATTAGAGCAGGGTGGCTAGCGGGAATATACAATGAGCAGTTCTTC.

This clonotype was counted ten times or more. V and J are TRBV6-6 and TRBJ1-4; 7 positions match TRBD1. With 0 bases clipped from V and 8 bases from J, the junction kept 12 bases outside the gene matches. The CDR3 contains 17 residues. Germline V gene data show CDR1 as MNHNY and CDR2 as SVGAGI (reference sequence). CDR3 in DNA: TGTGCCAGCAGTTACTCTTGGCCCGCAGGGGGGCTGGAAAAACTGTTTTTT. Protein product: CASSYSWPAGGLEKLFF.

Here the CDR3 DNA reads TGTGCCAGCTCAATGGGGGTTCCGGGGAATGAGCAGTTCTTC. Amino acid sequence: CASSMGVPGNEQFF. The chain uses TRBV9 and TRBJ2-1; D is tentatively TRBD1 or TRBD2 (5 bases each). Germline CDR1 and CDR2: SGDLS and YYNGEE. Trimming removed 7 bases at V and 7 bases at J, with 18 bases between. The CDR3 is 14 amino acids.

Ten or more counts support this clonotype. The rearrangement joins TRBV20-1 to TRBJ2-1; 7 nucleotides match TRBD2. The CDR3 consists of 15 residues. The germline V gene encodes CDR1 DFQATT and CDR2 SNEGSKA (reference sequence). The V segment lost 5 bases and the J segment 4 bases; nucleotides outside the gene matches: 11. The CDR3 bases are TGCAGTGCTGATTCGGGACTACGCCTGTACAATGAGCAGTTCTTC. Its translation: CSADSGLRLYNEQFF.

This clonotype was detected many times. J is TRBJ1-4 and V is TRBV5-1; D gene ambiguous. V was pared by 4 bases and J by 1 base, with 8 bases between. CDR3 size: 14 residues. Germline CDR1 is SGHRS and CDR2 is YFSETQ. CDR3 sequence: CASSQSVTNEKLFF. The CDR3 region has the DNA TGCGCCAGCAGCCAATCCGTAACTAATGAAAAACTGTTTTTT.

In its sample, this clonotype was seen many times. The chain joins TRBV12-3 or TRBV12-4 to TRBJ2-3; a weak D match, TRBD2 (5 bases). This CDR3 contains 16 residues. Trimming took 4 bases from V and 0 from J, leaving 14 bases between them. CDR3 region: CASSSFGELSTDTQYF. As DNA, the CDR3 is TGTGCCAGCAGTTCGTTCGGGGAGCTTAGCACAGATACGCAGTATTTT.

This clonotype occurred many times. The chain recombines TRBV4-3 with TRBJ2-1, with D perhaps given as TRBD1 or TRBD2 (5 bases each). This CDR3 contains 18 residues. Germline values: CDR1 LGHNA, CDR2 YSLEER. V was trimmed by 4 bases and J by 1 base, leaving 20 bases between them. For the CDR3, the DNA is TGCGCCAGCAGCCTCTCGCCTACTACGTGGGGGTCCTACAATGAGCAGTTCTTC. It encodes CASSLSPTTWGSYNEQFF.

The CDR3 here is CSARTPTNEKLFF. CDR3 coding DNA: TGCAGTGCTCGGACCCCAACTAATGAAAAACTGTTTTTT. The genes are TRBV20-1 and TRBJ1-4; D not certain. Trimming removed 5 bases from V and 0 bases from J, with 7 bases in between. The CDR3 covers 13 residues. The germline CDR1 and CDR2 sequences are DFQATT and SNEGSKA (reference sequence).

This clonotype was seen at least ten times. V is TRBV18 and J is TRBJ2-1; D ambiguous. The CDR3 contains 16 residues. V lost 2 bases and J 5 bases, leaving 16 bases between the germline ends. Germline values: CDR1 KGHSH, CDR2 LQKENI. Written as DNA, the CDR3 is TGTGCCAGCTCACCAAGGGCAAAGGCCGGAAACAATGAGCAGTTCTTC. This encodes CASSPRAKAGNNEQFF.

V usage is TRBV5-1 and J usage is TRBJ1-6; perhaps TRBD1 as D (6 bases). Between the trimmed V and J ends, which lost 0 bases and 6 bases, there was a span of 10 bases. CDR3 length: 15 amino acids. Looked up from germline, CDR1 is SGHRS and CDR2 is YFSETQ. The CDR3 DNA is TGCGCCAGCAGCTTGGGTGGGGGGCCTAATTCACCCCTCCACTTT. It specifies CASSLGGGPNSPLHF.

Details on this clonotype: The junction shows a germline mismatch at one end, possibly a read error. V gene TRBV3-1 combines with J gene TRBJ1-3, with D uncertain. Germline CDR1 LGHDT, CDR2 YNNKEL (reference sequence). The CDR3 consists of 17 residues. CDR3 coding DNA: TGTGCCAGCAGCCAAGACCGGATACTTATCTCTGGAAACACCACATATTTT. Its translation is CASSQDRILISGNTTYF. The entire variable domain, with the rest obtained from reference TRBV3-1 and TRBJ1-3, is as follows: DTAVSQTPKYLVTQMGNDKSIKCEQNLGHDTMYWYKQDSKKFLKIMFSYNNKELIINETVPNRFSPKSPDKAHLNLHINSLELGDSAVYFCASSQDRILISGNTTYFGEGSWLTVV.

This clonotype was found many times. The V call is TRBV28, the J call TRBJ2-7; 7 nucleotides agree with TRBD2. V was pared by 4 bases and J by 7 bases, with 13 bases of the junction left unmatched. The CDR3 covers 15 residues. Germline CDR1 is MDHEN and CDR2 is SYDVKM. The CDR3 DNA sequence: TGTGCCAGCAGTTCCGGGACTACTCTTGCTTGGGAGCAGTACTTC. Its translation: CASSSGTTLAWEQYF.

The chain has TRBV19 and TRBJ1-5, with D possibly TRBD1 on 6 matching bases. V was shortened by 2 bases and J by 0 bases, with 17 bases between the two germline ends. The germline CDR1 and CDR2 sequences are LNHDA and SQIVND (reference sequence). The CDR3 consists of 18 residues. In DNA form, the CDR3 reads TGTGCCAGTAGTATAACAGGGATAAGGGGCTGTAGCAATCAGCCCCAGCATTTT. It specifies CASSITGIRGCSNQPQHF.

The chain combines TRBV4-1 with TRBJ2-1; TRBD2 matches 11 bases. J gave up 5 bases and V 4 bases, and 22 bases lay outside the gene matches. The CDR3 spans 21 residues. Germline V gene lookup returns CDR1 MGHRA and CDR2 YSYEKL. This chain's CDR3 is CASSRRRDDLAGGPRDNEQFF. The DNA of the CDR3 is TGCGCCAGCAGCCGTCGAAGGGATGACCTAGCGGGAGGACCACGGGACAATGAGCAGTTCTTC.